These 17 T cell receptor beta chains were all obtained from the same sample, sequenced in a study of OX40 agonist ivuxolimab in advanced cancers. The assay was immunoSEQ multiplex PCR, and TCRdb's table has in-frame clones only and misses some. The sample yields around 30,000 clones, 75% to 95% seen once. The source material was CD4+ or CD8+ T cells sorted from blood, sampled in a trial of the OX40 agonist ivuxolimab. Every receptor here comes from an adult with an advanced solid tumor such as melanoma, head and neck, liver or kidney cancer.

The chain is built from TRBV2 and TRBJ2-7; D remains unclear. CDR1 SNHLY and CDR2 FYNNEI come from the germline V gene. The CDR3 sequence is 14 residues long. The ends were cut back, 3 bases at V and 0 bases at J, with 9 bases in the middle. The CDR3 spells CASSDHLSSYEQYF. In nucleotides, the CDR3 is TGTGCCAGCAGTGATCACCTTAGCTCCTACGAGCAGTACTTC.

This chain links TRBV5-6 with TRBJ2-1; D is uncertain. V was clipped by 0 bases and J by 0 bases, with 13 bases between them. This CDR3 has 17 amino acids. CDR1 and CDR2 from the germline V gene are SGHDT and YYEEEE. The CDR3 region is CASSLGVVEYSYNEQFF. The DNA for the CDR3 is TGTGCCAGCAGCTTGGGGGTCGTGGAATACTCCTACAATGAGCAGTTCTTC.

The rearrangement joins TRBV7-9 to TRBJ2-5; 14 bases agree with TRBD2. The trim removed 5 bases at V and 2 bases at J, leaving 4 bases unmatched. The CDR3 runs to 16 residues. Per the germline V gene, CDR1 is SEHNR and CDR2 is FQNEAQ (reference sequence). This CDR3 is CASSPRTSGRQETQYF. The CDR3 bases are TGTGCCAGCAGCCCGCGGACTAGCGGGAGGCAAGAGACCCAGTACTTC.

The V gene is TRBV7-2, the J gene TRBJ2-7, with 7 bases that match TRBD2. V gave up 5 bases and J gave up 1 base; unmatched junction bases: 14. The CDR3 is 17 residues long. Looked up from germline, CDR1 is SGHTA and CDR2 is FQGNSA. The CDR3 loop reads CASSPLPWSGASYEQYF. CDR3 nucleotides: TGTGCCAGCAGCCCCCTACCGTGGAGCGGGGCTTCCTACGAGCAGTACTTC.

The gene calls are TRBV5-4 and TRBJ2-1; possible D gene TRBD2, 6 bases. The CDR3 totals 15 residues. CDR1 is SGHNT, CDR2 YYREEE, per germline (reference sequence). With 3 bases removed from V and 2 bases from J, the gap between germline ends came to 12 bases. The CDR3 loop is CASSSIAAAYNEQFF. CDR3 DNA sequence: TGTGCCAGCAGCTCCATAGCGGCTGCCTACAATGAGCAGTTCTTC.

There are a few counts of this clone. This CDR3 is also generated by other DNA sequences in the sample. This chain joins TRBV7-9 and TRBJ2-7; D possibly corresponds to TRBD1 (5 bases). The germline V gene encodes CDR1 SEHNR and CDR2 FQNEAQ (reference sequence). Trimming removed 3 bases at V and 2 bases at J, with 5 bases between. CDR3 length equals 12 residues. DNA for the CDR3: TGTGCCAGCAGCTTGGACACCTACGAGCAGTACTTC. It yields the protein CASSLDTYEQYF.

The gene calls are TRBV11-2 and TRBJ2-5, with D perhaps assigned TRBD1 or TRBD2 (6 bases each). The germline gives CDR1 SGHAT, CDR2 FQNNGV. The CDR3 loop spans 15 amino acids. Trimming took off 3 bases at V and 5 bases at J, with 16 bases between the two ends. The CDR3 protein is CASSFDYGGGETQYF. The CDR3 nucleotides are TGTGCCAGCAGCTTTGACTATGGAGGGGGGGAGACCCAGTACTTC.

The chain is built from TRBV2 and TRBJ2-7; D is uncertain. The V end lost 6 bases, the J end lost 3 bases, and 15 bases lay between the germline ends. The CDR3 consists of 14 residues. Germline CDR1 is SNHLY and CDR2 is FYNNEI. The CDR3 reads CASSDRRTLYEQYF. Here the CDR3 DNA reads TGTGCCAGCAGCGATCGGCGTACCCTCTACGAGCAGTACTTC.

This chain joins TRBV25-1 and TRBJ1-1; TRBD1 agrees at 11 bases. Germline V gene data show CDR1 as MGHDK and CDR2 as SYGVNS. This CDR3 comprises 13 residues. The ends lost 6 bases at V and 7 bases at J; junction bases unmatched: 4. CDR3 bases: TGTGCCAGCAGCGGACAGGGGGCCAGTGAAGCTTTCTTT. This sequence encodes CASSGQGASEAFF.

CDR3 sequence (DNA): TGTGCCAGCAGCCTCAGCGGGAGGGCCCGAGAGACCCAGTACTTC. It is translated as CASSLSGRARETQYF. The V call is TRBV7-8, the J call TRBJ2-5, with 10 bases identical to TRBD2. CDR1 SGHVS and CDR2 FQNEAQ come from the germline V gene. CDR3 size: 15 residues. J lost 4 bases, V lost 5 bases, and 7 bases had no gene match.

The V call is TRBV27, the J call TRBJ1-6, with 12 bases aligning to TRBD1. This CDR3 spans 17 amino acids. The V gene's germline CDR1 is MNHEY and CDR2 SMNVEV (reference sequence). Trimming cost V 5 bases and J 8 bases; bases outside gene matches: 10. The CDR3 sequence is CASSETGTGGAYSPLHF. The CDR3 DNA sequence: TGTGCCAGCAGTGAAACCGGGACAGGGGGCGCTTATTCACCCCTCCACTTT.

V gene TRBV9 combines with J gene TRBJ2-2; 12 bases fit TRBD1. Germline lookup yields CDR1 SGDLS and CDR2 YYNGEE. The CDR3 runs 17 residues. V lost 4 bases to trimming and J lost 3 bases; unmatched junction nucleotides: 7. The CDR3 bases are TGTGCCAGCAGCCCGAGGGACAGGGGGCTAGACACCGGGGAGCTGTTTTTT. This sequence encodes CASSPRDRGLDTGELFF.

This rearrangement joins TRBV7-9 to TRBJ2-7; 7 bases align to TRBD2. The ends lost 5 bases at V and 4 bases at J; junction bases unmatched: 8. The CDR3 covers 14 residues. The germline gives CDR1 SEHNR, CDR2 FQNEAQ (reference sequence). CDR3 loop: CASSPRDYTYEQYF. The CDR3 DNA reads TGTGCCAGCAGCCCACGGGACTATACATACGAGCAGTACTTC.

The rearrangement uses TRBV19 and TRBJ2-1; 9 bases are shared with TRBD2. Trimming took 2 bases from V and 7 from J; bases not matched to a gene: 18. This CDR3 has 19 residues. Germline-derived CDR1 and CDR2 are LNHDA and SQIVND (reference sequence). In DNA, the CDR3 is TGTGCCAGTAGTATATTTGGGGATTTGGCGGGACTAGCTAGGAATGAGCAGTTCTTC. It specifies CASSIFGDLAGLARNEQFF.

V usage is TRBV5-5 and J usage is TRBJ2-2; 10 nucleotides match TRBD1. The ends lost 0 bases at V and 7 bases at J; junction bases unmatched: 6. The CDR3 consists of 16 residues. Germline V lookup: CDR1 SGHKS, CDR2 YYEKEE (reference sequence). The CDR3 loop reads CASSLVRDRGNGELFF. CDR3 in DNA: TGTGCCAGCAGCTTGGTCCGGGACAGGGGAAACGGGGAGCTGTTTTTT.

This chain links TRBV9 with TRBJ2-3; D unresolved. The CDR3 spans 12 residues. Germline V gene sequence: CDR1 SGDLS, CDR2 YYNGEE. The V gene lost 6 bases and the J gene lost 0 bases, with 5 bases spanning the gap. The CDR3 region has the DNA TGTGCCAGCACCAGTAGCACAGATACGCAGTATTTT. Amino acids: CASTSSTDTQYF.

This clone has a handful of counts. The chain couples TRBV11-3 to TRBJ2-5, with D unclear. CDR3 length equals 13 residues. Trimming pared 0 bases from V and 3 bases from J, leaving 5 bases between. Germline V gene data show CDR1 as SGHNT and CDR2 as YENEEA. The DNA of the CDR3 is TGTGCCAGCAGCTTAGACAGTGAAGAGACCCAGTACTTC. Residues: CASSLDSEETQYF.